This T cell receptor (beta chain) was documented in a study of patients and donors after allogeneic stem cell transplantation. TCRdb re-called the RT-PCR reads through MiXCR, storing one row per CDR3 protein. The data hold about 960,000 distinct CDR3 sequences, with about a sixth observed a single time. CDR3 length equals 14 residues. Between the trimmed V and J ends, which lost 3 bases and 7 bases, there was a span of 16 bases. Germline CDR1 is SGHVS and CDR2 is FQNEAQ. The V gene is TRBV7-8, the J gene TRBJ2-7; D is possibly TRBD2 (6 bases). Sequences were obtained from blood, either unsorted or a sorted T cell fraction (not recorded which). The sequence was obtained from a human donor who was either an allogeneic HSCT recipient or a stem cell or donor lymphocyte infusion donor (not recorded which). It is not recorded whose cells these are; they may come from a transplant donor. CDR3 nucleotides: TGTGCCAGCAGCTTGGGGGACTCCGATTATGAGCAGTACTTC. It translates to CASSLGDSDYEQYF.